The TCR beta chain under discussion was sequenced for a study of T cells after yellow fever vaccination. Germline V lookup: CDR1 SGHAT, CDR2 FQNNGV. V lost 5 bases and J lost 5; bases outside the gene matches: 11. CDR3 length equals 17 residues. Findings and caveats of the study: A small proportion of clonotypes was detected in both the CD4 and CD8 compartments. Most primary-vaccination clones recurred post-booster (roughly 96% CD4, around 86% CD8).

One entry per CDR3 protein results from TCRdb running MiXCR on the 5' RACE reads. The data contain roughly 56,000 distinct CDR3 sequences, around 6.1% of them singletons. This sequence originates from a man between 18 and 29 years old who received the YFV17D yellow fever vaccine. The sequences come from PBMCs, either bulk or a sorted T-cell subset (CD4+, CD8+, memory, or dextramer-sorted; not recorded which), collected on the day of the yellow fever booster vaccination. The chain uses TRBV11-2 and TRBJ2-3; 12 nucleotides align to TRBD2. The CDR3 loop reads CASSLFETSGGEDTQYF. The CDR3 DNA reads TGTGCCAGCAGCCTATTCGAGACTAGCGGGGGTGAAGATACGCAGTATTTT.